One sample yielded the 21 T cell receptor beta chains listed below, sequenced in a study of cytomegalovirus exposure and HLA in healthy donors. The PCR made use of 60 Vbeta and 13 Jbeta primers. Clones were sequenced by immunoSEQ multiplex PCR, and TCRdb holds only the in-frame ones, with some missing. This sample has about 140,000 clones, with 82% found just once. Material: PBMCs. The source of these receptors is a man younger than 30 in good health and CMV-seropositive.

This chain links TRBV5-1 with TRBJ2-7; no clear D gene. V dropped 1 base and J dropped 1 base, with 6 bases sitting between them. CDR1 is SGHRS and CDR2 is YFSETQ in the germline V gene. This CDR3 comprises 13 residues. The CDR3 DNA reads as TGCGCCAGCAGCTTGATAGCTTCCTACGAGCAGTACTTC. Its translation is CASSLIASYEQYF.

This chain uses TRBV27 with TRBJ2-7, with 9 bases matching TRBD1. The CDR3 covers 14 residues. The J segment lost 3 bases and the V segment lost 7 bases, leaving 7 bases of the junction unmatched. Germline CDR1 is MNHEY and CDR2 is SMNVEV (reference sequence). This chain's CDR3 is CASKETGGIYEQYF. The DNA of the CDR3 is TGTGCCAGCAAGGAAACAGGGGGCATCTACGAGCAGTACTTC.

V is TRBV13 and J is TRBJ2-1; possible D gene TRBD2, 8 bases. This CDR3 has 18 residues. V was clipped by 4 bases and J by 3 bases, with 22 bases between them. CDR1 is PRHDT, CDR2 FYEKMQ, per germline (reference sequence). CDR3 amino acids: CASSSTGLDREVYNEQFF. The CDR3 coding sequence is TGTGCCAGCAGCTCCACGGGACTAGACAGGGAGGTCTACAATGAGCAGTTCTTC.

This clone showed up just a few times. The CDR3 sequence is CASSLRAGNTIYF. The CDR3 coding sequence is TGTGCCAGCAGTCTCAGGGCTGGAAACACCATATATTTT. The chain has TRBV2 and TRBJ1-3, with D possibly matching TRBD1 (5 bases). Germline V gene data show CDR1 as SNHLY and CDR2 as FYNNEI. Trimming removed 5 bases from V and 2 bases from J, with 7 bases in between. The CDR3 spans 13 residues.

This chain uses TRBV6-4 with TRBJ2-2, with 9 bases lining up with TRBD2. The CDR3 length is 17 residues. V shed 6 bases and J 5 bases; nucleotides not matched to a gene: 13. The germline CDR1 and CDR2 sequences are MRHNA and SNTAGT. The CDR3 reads CASSVGAGGPRTGELFF. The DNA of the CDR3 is TGTGCCAGCAGCGTGGGGGCGGGAGGGCCGCGGACCGGGGAGCTGTTTTTT.

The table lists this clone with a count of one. Here the CDR3 DNA reads TGTGCCAGCAGTCAACTAAACATTCAGTACTTC. Translation gives CASSQLNIQYF. The chain employs TRBV6-5 and TRBJ2-4; D unclear. From germline, CDR1 is MNHEY and CDR2 SVGAGI. This CDR3 region has 11 residues. V lost 5 bases and J lost 6, with 5 bases in between.

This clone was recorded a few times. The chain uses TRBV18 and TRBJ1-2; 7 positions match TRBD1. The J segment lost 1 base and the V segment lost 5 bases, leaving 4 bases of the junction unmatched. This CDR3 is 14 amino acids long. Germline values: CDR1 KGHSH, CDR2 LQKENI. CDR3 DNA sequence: TGTGCCAGCTCATCGGGACAGCTTAACTATGGCTACACCTTC. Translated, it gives CASSSGQLNYGYTF.

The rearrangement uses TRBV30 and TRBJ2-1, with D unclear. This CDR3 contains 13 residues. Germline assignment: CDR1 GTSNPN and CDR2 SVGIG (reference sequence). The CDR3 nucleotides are TGTGCTAGCTTTGGCTCCTCCTACAATGAGCAGTTCTTC. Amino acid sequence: CASFGSSYNEQFF.

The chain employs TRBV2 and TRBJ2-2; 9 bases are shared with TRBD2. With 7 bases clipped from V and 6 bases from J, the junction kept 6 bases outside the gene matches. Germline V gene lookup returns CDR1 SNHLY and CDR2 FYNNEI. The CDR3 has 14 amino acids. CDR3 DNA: TGTGCCAGCACCCCTAGCGGGAAATCCGGGGAGCTGTTTTTT. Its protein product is CASTPSGKSGELFF.

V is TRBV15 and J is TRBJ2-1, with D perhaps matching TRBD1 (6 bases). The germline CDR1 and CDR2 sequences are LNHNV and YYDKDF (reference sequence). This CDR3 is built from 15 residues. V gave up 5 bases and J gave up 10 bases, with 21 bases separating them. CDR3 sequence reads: CATSSRDKDGGEQFF. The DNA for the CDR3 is TGTGCCACCAGCTCCCGGGACAAGGACGGTGGAGAGCAGTTCTTC.

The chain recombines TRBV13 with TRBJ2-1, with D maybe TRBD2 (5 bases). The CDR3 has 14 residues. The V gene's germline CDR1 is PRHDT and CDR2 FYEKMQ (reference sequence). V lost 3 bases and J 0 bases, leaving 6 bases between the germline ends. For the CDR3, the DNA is TGTGCCAGCAGCTTCGGGGACTCCTACAATGAGCAGTTCTTC. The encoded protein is CASSFGDSYNEQFF. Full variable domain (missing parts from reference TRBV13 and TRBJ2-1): AAGVIQSPRHLIKEKRETATLKCYPIPRHDTVYWYQQGPGQDPQFLISFYEKMQSDKGSIPDRFSAQQFSDYHSELNMSSLELGDSALYFCASSFGDSYNEQFFGPGTRLTVL.

CDR3 DNA sequence: TGTGCCAGTAGGCGACAGGGGGCGGCCTCTGGGGCCAACGTCCTGACTTTC. The encoded protein is CASRRQGAASGANVLTF. The gene calls are TRBV19 and TRBJ2-6, with TRBD1 matching over 10 bases. Germline-derived CDR1 and CDR2 are LNHDA and SQIVND (reference sequence). The CDR3 spans 17 residues. Trimming at V came to 6 bases and at J to 0 bases, leaving 5 bases not matched to a gene.

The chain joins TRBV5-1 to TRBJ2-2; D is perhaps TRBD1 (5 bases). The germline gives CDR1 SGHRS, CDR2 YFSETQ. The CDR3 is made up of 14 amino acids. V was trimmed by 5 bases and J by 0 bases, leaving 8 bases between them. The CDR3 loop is CASRWTSNTGELFF. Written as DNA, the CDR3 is TGCGCCAGCAGGTGGACATCGAACACCGGGGAGCTGTTTTTT.

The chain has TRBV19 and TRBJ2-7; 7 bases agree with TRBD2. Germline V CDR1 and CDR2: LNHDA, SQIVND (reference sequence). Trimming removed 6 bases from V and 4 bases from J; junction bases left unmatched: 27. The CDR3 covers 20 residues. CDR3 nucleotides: TGTGCCAGTAGCCAAAAGTTCCTCGGGACTACCTCTGGGGTGGAATACGAGCAGTACTTC. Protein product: CASSQKFLGTTSGVEYEQYF.

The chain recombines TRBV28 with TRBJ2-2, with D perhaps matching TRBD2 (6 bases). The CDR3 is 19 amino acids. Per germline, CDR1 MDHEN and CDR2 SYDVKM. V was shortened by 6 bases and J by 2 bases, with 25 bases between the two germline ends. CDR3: CASRPTPPGEKGNTGELFF. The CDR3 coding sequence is TGTGCCAGCAGGCCGACCCCTCCGGGGGAAAAGGGCAACACCGGGGAGCTGTTTTTT.

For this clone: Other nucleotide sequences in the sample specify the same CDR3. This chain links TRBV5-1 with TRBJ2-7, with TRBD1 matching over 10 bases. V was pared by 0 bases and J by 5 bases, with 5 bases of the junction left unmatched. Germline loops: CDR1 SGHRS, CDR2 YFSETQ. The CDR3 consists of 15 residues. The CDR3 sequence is CASSLVATGGNEQYF. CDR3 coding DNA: TGCGCCAGCAGCTTGGTCGCGACAGGGGGCAACGAGCAGTACTTC.

CDR3 loop: CASSQRDRGEGGYTF. CDR3 nucleotides: TGTGCCAGCAGCCAACGGGACAGGGGGGAGGGTGGCTACACCTTC. J is TRBJ1-2 and V is TRBV4-2, with 11 nucleotides matching TRBD1. The CDR3 has 15 residues. In germline, CDR1 is LGHNA, CDR2 YNFKEQ. With 2 bases clipped from V and 7 bases from J, the junction kept 6 bases outside the gene matches.

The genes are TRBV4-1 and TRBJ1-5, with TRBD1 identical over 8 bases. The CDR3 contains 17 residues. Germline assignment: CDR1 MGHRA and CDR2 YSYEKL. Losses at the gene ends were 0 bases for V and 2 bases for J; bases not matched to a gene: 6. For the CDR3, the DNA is TGCGCCAGCAGCCAAGATGGGACAGGATGGCGCAATCAGCCCCAGCATTTT. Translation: CASSQDGTGWRNQPQHF.

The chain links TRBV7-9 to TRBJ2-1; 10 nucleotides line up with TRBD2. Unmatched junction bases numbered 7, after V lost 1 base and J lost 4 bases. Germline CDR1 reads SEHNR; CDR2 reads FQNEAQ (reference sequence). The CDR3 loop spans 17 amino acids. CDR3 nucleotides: TGTGCCAGCAGCTTAGTCGTGACTAGCGGGCTATACAATGAGCAGTTCTTC. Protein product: CASSLVVTSGLYNEQFF.

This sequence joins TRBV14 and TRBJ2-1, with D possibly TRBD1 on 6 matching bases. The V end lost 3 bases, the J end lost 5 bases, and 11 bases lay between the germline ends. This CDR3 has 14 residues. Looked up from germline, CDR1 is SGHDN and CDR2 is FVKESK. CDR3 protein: CASSHGGPHNEQFF. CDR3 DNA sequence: TGTGCCAGCAGCCATGGGGGCCCCCACAATGAGCAGTTCTTC.

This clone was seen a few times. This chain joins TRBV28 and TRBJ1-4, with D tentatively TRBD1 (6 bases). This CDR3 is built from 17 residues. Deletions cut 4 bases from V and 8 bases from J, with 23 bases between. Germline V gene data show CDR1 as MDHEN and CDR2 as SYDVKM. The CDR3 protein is CASSSALTGPPGEKLFF. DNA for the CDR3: TGTGCCAGCAGTTCCGCCCTGACAGGCCCGCCGGGAGAAAAACTGTTTTTT.